Listed below are T cell receptor beta chains from one sample, sequenced in a study of T cells in lung cancer brain metastases. Assay used: immunoSEQ multiplex PCR; TCRdb lists only in-frame clones, some missing. The repertoire includes 5,200 or so clones, 70% to 90% of them detected once, and around a tenth sits in the top ten. The specimen was tumor tissue from a brain metastasis. The origin of the receptors is a woman aged 45-60 years with non-small cell lung cancer that had spread to the brain. Both conserved end residues are part of each CDR3. D genes are given only for firm matches. Only part of the rows carry a size: once, few, many, or a class if the clone is expanded.

d_call	v_call	clone_size	j_call	cdr3_aa	cdr3_nt
NA	TRBV7-2	NA	TRBJ1-1	CASSSQGNTEAFF	TGTGCCAGCAGCTCACAGGGGAACACTGAAGCTTTCTTT
TRBD1	TRBV7-9	once	TRBJ1-1	CASRWITGGSTEAFF	TGTGCCAGCAGATGGATTACAGGGGGCTCCACTGAAGCTTTCTTT
NA	TRBV27	NA	TRBJ1-2	CASSFEGVDGYTF	TGTGCCAGCAGTTTTGAGGGTGTGGATGGCTATACCTTC
NA	TRBV27	NA	TRBJ1-5	CASSFTPPALRGNQPQHF	TGTGCCAGCAGTTTCACCCCGCCGGCCCTAAGAGGCAATCAGCCCCAGCATTTT
NA	TRBV28	NA	TRBJ1-2	CASSLKGPTYGYTF	TGTGCCAGCAGTCTAAAGGGGCCTACCTATGGCTACACCTTC
NA	TRBV28	NA	TRBJ1-1	CASSLPNTEAFF	TGTGCCAGCAGTCTGCCGAACACTGAAGCTTTCTTT
NA	TRBV4-3	NA	TRBJ1-5	CASSRVYTGRYF	TGCGCCAGCAGCCGCGTTTATACAGGTAGATATTTT
TRBD2	TRBV7-3	once	TRBJ2-7	CASSWGGYEQYF	TGTGCCAGCAGCTGGGGGGGGTACGAGCAGTACTTC
TRBD1	TRBV28	NA	TRBJ2-7	CASSFTGVPYEQYF	TGTGCCAGCAGCTTTACAGGGGTCCCATACGAGCAGTACTTC
NA	TRBV19	once	TRBJ1-2	CASNAPGTNYGYTF	TGTGCCAGTAATGCACCCGGCACTAACTATGGCTACACCTTC
TRBD2	TRBV10-3	NA	TRBJ2-2	CAIRLAGGPTYTGELFF	TGTGCCATCAGACTAGCGGGAGGGCCAACCTACACCGGGGAGCTGTTTTTT
TRBD1	TRBV19	NA	TRBJ2-7	CASSIDRGYEQYF	TGTGCCAGTAGTATTGACAGGGGCTACGAGCAGTACTTC
NA	TRBV7-2	once	TRBJ2-2	CASSRTRENTGELFF	TGTGCCAGCAGCCGCACCAGGGAGAACACCGGGGAGCTGTTTTTT
TRBD1	TRBV9	NA	TRBJ2-2	CASSVGQGPSRELFF	TGTGCCAGCAGCGTTGGACAGGGGCCCTCGAGGGAGCTGTTTTTT